Presented here are 22 T cell receptor beta chains from one specimen sequenced in a study of T cell repertoires in cytomegalovirus infection. TCRdb recomputed calls from the reads with MiXCR, one row per CDR3 protein. This table holds about 530,000 distinct CDR3 sequences, about 25% found once. The material sequenced was PBMCs. The receptor set was obtained from a human donor in good health (CMV status not recorded). Some clones in this sample may be carry-over from other donors' samples.

This clonotype was seen only a few times. The chain employs TRBV6-1 and TRBJ1-1, with 7 positions matching TRBD1. CDR3 length equals 13 residues. J was trimmed by 3 bases and V by 6 bases; bases with no gene match: 4. Germline CDR1 and CDR2: MNHNS and SASEGT. For the CDR3, the DNA is TGTGCCAGCAGACAGGGGCCGGACACTGAAGCTTTCTTT. This sequence encodes CASRQGPDTEAFF.

This sequence joins TRBV6-1 and TRBJ2-7, with TRBD2 matching over 9 bases. CDR3 length: 14 amino acids. The V and J ends lost 8 bases and 2 bases, in that order; junction bases with no gene match: 7. Germline-derived CDR1 and CDR2 are MNHNS and SASEGT. The chain's CDR3 is CASQRASGTYEQYF. DNA of the CDR3: TGTGCCAGCCAGAGAGCTAGCGGGACCTACGAGCAGTACTTC.

This clonotype was seen once. Here the CDR3 DNA reads TGTGCCAGTAGTATTAACAGGGGCCACGAGCAGTACTTC. Protein sequence: CASSINRGHEQYF. The J gene is TRBJ2-7, the V gene TRBV19; 7 nucleotides align to TRBD1. V lost 3 bases to trimming and J lost 5 bases; unmatched junction nucleotides: 4. The CDR3 covers 13 residues. Germline assignment: CDR1 LNHDA and CDR2 SQIVND (reference sequence).

This clonotype was counted at least ten times. This CDR3 reads CASSLGLAGGEQYF. The CDR3 coding sequence is TGTGCCAGCAGCCTCGGACTAGCGGGAGGTGAGCAGTACTTC. This rearrangement joins TRBV7-2 to TRBJ2-7; 14 bases match TRBD2. V trimming: 5 bases; J trimming: 7 bases; junction bases outside the gene matches: 4. CDR3 size: 14 residues. In germline, CDR1 is SGHTA, CDR2 FQGNSA.

This CDR3 is CSAREAKRGYEQYF. In DNA, the CDR3 is TGCAGTGCTAGAGAGGCTAAAAGAGGCTACGAGCAGTACTTC. The genes are TRBV20-1 and TRBJ2-7; D unclear. CDR1 is DFQATT, CDR2 SNEGSKA, per germline (reference sequence). CDR3 length: 14 residues. The V gene lost 0 bases and the J gene lost 3 bases, with 12 bases spanning the gap.

This clonotype was observed a handful of times. This chain joins TRBV28 and TRBJ1-2, with a possible D match to TRBD1 (6 bases). This CDR3 contains 15 residues. With 5 bases removed from V and 4 bases from J, the gap between germline ends came to 17 bases. CDR1 is MDHEN and CDR2 is SYDVKM in the germline V gene. CDR3 sequence: CASSNPTGYGYGYTF. The DNA for the CDR3 is TGTGCCAGCAGTAACCCGACAGGCTATGGCTATGGCTACACCTTC.

The chain links TRBV19 to TRBJ2-3; 7 positions agree with TRBD1. V trimming: 4 bases; J trimming: 2 bases; junction bases outside the gene matches: 6. This CDR3 region has 15 residues. Germline V gene sequence: CDR1 LNHDA, CDR2 SQIVND (reference sequence). CDR3 region: CASSSYRGVTDTQYF. The DNA of the CDR3 is TGTGCCAGTAGTAGCTACAGGGGCGTCACAGATACGCAGTATTTT.

This clonotype was seen a handful of times. The genes are TRBV27 and TRBJ2-1; 8 nucleotides align to TRBD2. Germline V gene sequence: CDR1 MNHEY, CDR2 SMNVEV (reference sequence). CDR3 size: 14 residues. Losses at the gene ends were 8 bases for V and 6 bases for J; bases not matched to a gene: 9. The DNA of the CDR3 is TGTGCCAGCTTAGCGGGACCTCAGAGCAATGAGCAGTTCTTC. Translating gives CASLAGPQSNEQFF.

J is TRBJ1-4 and V is TRBV6-2 or TRBV6-3; 7 positions agree with TRBD1. The V gene end was trimmed by 7 bases and the J gene end by 8 bases; junction bases not matched to a gene: 13. This CDR3 region has 15 residues. Germline V gene sequence: CDR1 MNHEY, CDR2 SVGEGT. The CDR3 spells CASKTRDSEREKLFF. The CDR3 DNA is TGTGCCAGCAAGACGAGGGACAGCGAGAGGGAAAAACTGTTTTTT.

This clonotype appeared many times. The J gene is TRBJ1-5, the V gene TRBV7-2, with unresolved D. V gave up 5 bases and J gave up 5 bases, with 13 bases separating them. The CDR3 consists of 14 residues. Germline V lookup: CDR1 SGHTA, CDR2 FQGNSA. The CDR3 DNA reads TGTGCCAGCAGCCCAGGACGGTCGTATCAGCCCCAGCATTTT. This translates into CASSPGRSYQPQHF.

This clonotype was seen ten or more times. The chain couples TRBV5-1 to TRBJ2-7; D could derive from TRBD1 or TRBD2 (5 bases each). CDR1 SGHRS and CDR2 YFSETQ come from the germline V gene. The length of the CDR3 is 15 residues. The V end lost 0 bases, the J end lost 0 bases, and 10 bases lay between the germline ends. DNA for the CDR3: TGCGCCAGCAGCTTGGCCGGGACGGACTCCTACGAGCAGTACTTC. It translates to CASSLAGTDSYEQYF.

This clonotype was seen only a few times. This chain uses TRBV20-1 with TRBJ1-1; tentative D call: TRBD1 (6 bases). The V gene lost 0 bases and the J gene lost 3 bases, with 14 bases spanning the gap. CDR1 is DFQATT and CDR2 is SNEGSKA in the germline V gene (reference sequence). The CDR3 consists of 15 residues. Here the CDR3 reads CSARDLRTGYTEAFF. The CDR3 nucleotides are TGCAGTGCTAGAGACCTAAGAACAGGGTACACTGAAGCTTTCTTT.

The chain employs TRBV20-1 and TRBJ2-3, with 8 bases matching TRBD2. V trimming: 0 bases; J trimming: 1 base; junction bases outside the gene matches: 6. Germline CDR1 DFQATT, CDR2 SNEGSKA (reference sequence). The CDR3 runs to 16 residues. CDR3 sequence reads: CSARDDGREGTDTQYF. DNA for the CDR3: TGCAGTGCTAGAGATGACGGGCGGGAGGGCACAGATACGCAGTATTTT.

CDR3 region: CASSREQQPQHF. CDR3 coding DNA: TGTGCCAGCAGCCGGGAGCAGCAGCCCCAGCATTTT. This chain joins TRBV12-3 or TRBV12-4 and TRBJ1-5, with no clear D. Trimming cost V 6 bases and J 7 bases, with 10 bases left between them. This CDR3 has 12 residues.

J is TRBJ1-5 and V is TRBV6-5, with D perhaps matching TRBD1 (5 bases). Trimming cost V 10 bases and J 1 base, with 11 bases left between them. Germline CDR1 is MNHEY and CDR2 is SVGAGI. There are 13 residues in the CDR3. The CDR3 coding sequence is TGTGCCACTTCCCGGGACAGCAATCAGCCCCAGCATTTT. The encoded protein is CATSRDSNQPQHF.

The rearrangement joins TRBV5-4 to TRBJ2-7; no firm D call. The CDR3 extends over 11 amino acids. Germline V gene sequence: CDR1 SGHNT, CDR2 YYREEE (reference sequence). The V gene lost 7 bases and the J gene lost 5 bases, with 10 bases spanning the gap. CDR3 DNA sequence: TGTGCCAGCTCCATTGTCGACGAGCAGTACTTC. Translated: CASSIVDEQYF.

The V gene is TRBV7-4, the J gene TRBJ2-1; the match to TRBD2 covers 8 bases. The germline CDR1 and CDR2 sequences are SGHVT and SQSDAQ. V dropped 4 bases and J dropped 6; count of bases not matched to a gene: 2. There are 13 residues in the CDR3. CDR3 sequence: CASSSGGINEQFF. DNA for the CDR3: TGTGCCAGCAGCTCGGGGGGGATCAATGAGCAGTTCTTC.

This chain connects TRBV4-1 to TRBJ2-7; possible D gene TRBD1, 5 bases. This CDR3 has 16 residues. CDR1 MGHRA and CDR2 YSYEKL come from the germline V gene. V was cut by 1 base and J by 0 bases, with 13 bases left in between. CDR3 residues: CASSQGRGSSSYEQYV. In DNA form, the CDR3 reads TGCGCCAGCAGCCAAGGAAGGGGATCGAGCTCCTACGAGCAGTACGTC.

This clonotype was observed a single time. The rearrangement uses TRBV24-1 and TRBJ2-3; 12 positions match TRBD2. Germline V gives CDR1 KGHDR, CDR2 SFDVKD. The CDR3 runs to 17 residues. V shed 4 bases and J 0 bases; nucleotides not matched to a gene: 4. The CDR3 region is CATSDSGLAGSTDTQYF. CDR3 DNA sequence: TGTGCCACCAGTGACTCCGGACTAGCGGGAAGCACAGATACGCAGTATTTT.

The chain has TRBV27 and TRBJ2-7; D remains ambiguous. Germline V gives CDR1 MNHEY, CDR2 SMNVEV (reference sequence). V was cut by 0 bases and J by 2 bases, with 11 bases left in between. The CDR3 runs 15 residues. The CDR3, as DNA: TGTGCCAGCAGTTTATCGGCGGCAGAACCCTACGAGCAGTACTTC. As protein: CASSLSAAEPYEQYF.

This clonotype appeared many times. The V and J genes are TRBV7-2 and TRBJ2-3; TRBD1 matches at 7 bases. CDR1 and CDR2 (germline): SGHTA, FQGNSA. Unmatched junction bases numbered 12, after V lost 2 bases and J lost 7 bases. The CDR3 covers 16 residues. The CDR3 region has the DNA TGTGCCAGCAGCTTAAACAGGGGCCGCACCCTGTATACGCAGTATTTT. Translated: CASSLNRGRTLYTQYF.

The rearrangement joins TRBV19 to TRBJ1-5; D is unresolved. The CDR3 spans 13 residues. Germline-derived CDR1 and CDR2 are LNHDA and SQIVND (reference sequence). Trimming shortened V by 5 bases and J by 6 bases, and 11 bases separated the two germline ends. The CDR3 is CASSAARGQPQHF. CDR3 DNA sequence: TGTGCCAGTAGTGCGGCTCGGGGTCAGCCCCAGCATTTT.